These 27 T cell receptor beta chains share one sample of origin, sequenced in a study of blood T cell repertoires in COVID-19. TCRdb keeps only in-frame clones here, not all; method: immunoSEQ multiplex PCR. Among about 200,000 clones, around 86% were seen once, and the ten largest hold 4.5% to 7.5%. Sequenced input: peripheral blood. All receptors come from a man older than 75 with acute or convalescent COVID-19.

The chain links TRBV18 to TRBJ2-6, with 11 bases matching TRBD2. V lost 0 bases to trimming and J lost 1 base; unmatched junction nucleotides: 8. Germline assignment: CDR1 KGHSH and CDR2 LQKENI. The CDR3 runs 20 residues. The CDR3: CASSPPIGLAGGSGANVLTF. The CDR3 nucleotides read TGTGCCAGCTCACCACCGATCGGCCTAGCGGGAGGTTCTGGGGCCAACGTCCTGACTTTC.

CDR3: CASSIQGENTEAFF. The CDR3 bases are TGTGCCAGCAGTATACAGGGGGAAAACACTGAAGCTTTCTTT. The chain is built from TRBV6-5 and TRBJ1-1, with 8 bases lining up with TRBD1. The ends lost 5 bases at V and 2 bases at J; junction bases unmatched: 4. The CDR3 loop spans 14 amino acids. Per germline, CDR1 MNHEY and CDR2 SVGAGI.

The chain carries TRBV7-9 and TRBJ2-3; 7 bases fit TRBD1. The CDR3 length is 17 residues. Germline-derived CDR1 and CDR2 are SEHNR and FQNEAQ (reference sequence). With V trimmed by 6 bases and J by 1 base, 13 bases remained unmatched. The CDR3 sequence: CASSSRQGVAGTDTQYF. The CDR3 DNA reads TGTGCCAGCAGTTCACGGCAGGGGGTCGCCGGCACAGATACGCAGTATTTT.

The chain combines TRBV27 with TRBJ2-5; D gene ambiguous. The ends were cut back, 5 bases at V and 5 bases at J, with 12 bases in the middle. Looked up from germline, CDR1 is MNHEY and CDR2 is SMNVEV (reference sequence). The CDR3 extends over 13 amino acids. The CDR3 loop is CASSVRGQETQYF. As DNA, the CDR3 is TGTGCCAGCAGTGTCCGCGGTCAGGAGACCCAGTACTTC.

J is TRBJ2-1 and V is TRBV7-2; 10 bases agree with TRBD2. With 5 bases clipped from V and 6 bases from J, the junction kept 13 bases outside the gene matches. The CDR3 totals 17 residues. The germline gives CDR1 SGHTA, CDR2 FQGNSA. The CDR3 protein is CASSPTLIAGGPNEQFF. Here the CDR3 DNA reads TGTGCCAGCAGCCCTACGCTTATAGCGGGAGGACCCAATGAGCAGTTCTTC.

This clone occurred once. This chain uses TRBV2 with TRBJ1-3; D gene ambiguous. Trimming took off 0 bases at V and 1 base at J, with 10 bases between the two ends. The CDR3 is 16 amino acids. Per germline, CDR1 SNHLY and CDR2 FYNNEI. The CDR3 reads CASSEAQRVSGNTIYF. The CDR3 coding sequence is TGTGCCAGCAGTGAAGCGCAACGGGTTTCTGGAAACACCATATATTTT.

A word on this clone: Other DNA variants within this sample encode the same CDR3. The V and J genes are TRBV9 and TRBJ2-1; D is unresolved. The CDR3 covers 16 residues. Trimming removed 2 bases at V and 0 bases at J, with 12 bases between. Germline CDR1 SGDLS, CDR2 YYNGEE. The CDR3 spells CASSVVSGSSYNEQFF. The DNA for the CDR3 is TGTGCCAGCAGCGTCGTCTCGGGTAGCTCCTACAATGAGCAGTTCTTC.

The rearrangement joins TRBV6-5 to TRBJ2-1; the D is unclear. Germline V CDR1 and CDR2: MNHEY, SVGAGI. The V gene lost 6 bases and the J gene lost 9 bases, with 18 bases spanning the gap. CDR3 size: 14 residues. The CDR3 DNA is TGTGCCAGCAGAAGTGAAGGCCGCTCTAGTGAGCAGTTCTTC. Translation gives CASRSEGRSSEQFF.

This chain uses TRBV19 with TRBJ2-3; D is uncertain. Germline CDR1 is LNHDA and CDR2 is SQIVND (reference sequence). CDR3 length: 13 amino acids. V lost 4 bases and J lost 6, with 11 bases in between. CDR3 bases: TGTGCCAGTAGTACCCGACTTGGTGATACGCAGTATTTT. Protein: CASSTRLGDTQYF.

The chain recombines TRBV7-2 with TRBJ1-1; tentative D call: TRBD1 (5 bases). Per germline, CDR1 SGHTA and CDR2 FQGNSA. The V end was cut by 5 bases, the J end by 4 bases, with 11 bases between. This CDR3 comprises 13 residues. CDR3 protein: CASSQTGVTEAFF. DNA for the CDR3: TGTGCCAGCAGCCAGACGGGGGTCACTGAAGCTTTCTTT. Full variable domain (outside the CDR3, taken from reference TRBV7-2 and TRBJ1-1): GAGVSQSPSNKVTEKGKDVELRCDPISGHTALYWYRQSLGQGLEFLIYFQGNSAPDKSGLPSDRFSAERTGGSVSTLTIQRTQQEDSAVYLCASSQTGVTEAFFGQGTRLTVV.

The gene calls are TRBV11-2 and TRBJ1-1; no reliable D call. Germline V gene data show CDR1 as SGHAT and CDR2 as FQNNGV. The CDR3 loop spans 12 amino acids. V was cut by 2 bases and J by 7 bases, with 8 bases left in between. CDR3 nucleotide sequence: TGTGCCAGCAGCTTATTACAGCTTGAAGCTTTCTTT. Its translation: CASSLLQLEAFF.

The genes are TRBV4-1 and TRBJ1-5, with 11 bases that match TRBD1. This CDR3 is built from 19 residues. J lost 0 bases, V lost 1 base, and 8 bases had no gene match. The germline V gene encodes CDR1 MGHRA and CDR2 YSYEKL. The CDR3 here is CASSQVGQGAIYSNQPQHF. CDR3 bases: TGCGCCAGCAGCCAAGTCGGACAGGGGGCTATATATAGCAATCAGCCCCAGCATTTT.

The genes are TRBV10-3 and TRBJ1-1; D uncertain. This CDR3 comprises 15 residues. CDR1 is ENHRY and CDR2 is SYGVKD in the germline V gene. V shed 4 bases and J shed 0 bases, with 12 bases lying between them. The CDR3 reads CAISASAEMNTEAFF. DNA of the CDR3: TGTGCCATCAGTGCGTCGGCGGAGATGAACACTGAAGCTTTCTTT.

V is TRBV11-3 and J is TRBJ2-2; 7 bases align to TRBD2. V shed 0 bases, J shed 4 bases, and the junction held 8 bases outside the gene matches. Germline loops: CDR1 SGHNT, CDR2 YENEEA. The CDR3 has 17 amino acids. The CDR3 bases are TGTGCCAGCAGCTTAGATCCTAGGACTAGGCCCACCGGGGAGCTGTTTTTT. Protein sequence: CASSLDPRTRPTGELFF.

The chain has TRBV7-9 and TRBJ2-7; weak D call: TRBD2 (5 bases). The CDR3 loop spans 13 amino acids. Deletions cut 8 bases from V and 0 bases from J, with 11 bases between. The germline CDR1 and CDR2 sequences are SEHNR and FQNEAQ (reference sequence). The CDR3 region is CASGGYGSYEQYV. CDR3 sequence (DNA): TGTGCCAGCGGAGGATACGGCTCCTACGAGCAGTACGTC.

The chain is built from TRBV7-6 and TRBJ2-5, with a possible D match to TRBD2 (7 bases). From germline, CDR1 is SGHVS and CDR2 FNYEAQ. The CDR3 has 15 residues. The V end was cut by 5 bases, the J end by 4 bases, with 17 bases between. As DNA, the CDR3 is TGTGCCAGCAGCCCCGAGGGGGGGCGGGGAGAGACCCAGTACTTC. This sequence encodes CASSPEGGRGETQYF.

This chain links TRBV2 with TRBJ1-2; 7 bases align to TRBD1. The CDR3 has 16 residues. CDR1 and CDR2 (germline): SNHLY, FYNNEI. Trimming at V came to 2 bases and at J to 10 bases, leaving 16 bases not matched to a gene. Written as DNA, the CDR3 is TGTGCCAGCAGTGAACCCCAGCGCGTACAGGGGCAGTACTACACCTTC. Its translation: CASSEPQRVQGQYYTF.

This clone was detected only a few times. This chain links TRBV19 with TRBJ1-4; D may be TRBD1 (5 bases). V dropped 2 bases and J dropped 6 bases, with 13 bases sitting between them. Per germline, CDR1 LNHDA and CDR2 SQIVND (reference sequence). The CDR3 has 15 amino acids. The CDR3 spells CASSITGRVYEKLFF. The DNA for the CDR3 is TGTGCCAGTAGTATAACGGGCAGGGTCTATGAAAAACTGTTTTTT.

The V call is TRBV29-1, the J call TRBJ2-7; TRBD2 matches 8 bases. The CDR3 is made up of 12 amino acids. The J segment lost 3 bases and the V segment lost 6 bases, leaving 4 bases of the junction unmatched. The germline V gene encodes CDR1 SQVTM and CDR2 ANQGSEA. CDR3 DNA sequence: TGCAGCGTAAGCGGGAGTAGCTACGAGCAGTACTTC. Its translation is CSVSGSSYEQYF.

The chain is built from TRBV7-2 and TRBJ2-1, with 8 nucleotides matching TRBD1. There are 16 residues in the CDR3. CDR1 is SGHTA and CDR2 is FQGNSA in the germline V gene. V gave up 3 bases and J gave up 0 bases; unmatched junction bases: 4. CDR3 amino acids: CASSFVGTGSYNEQFF. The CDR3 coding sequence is TGTGCCAGCAGCTTCGTCGGGACAGGCTCCTACAATGAGCAGTTCTTC.

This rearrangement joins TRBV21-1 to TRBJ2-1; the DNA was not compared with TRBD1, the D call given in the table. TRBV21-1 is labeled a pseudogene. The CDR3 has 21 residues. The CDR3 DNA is TGTGCCAGCAGCCACCGATACCCCGGGACAGGGATATTCAGGGGTCGGAATGAGCAGTTCTTC. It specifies CASSHRYPGTGIFRGRNEQFF.

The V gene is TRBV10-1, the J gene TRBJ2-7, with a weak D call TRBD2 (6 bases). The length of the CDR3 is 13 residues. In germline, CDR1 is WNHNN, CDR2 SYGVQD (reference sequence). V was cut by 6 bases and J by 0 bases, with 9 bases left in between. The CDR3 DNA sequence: TGCGCCAGCAGCCTAGCGAACTCCTACGAGCAGTACTTC. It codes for CASSLANSYEQYF.

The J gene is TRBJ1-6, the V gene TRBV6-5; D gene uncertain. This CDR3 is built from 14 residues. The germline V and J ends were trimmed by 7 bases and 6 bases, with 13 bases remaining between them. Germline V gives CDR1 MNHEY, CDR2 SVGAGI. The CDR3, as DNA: TGTGCCAGCACCCCAAGCCTTGCTAATTCACCCCTCCACTTT. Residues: CASTPSLANSPLHF.

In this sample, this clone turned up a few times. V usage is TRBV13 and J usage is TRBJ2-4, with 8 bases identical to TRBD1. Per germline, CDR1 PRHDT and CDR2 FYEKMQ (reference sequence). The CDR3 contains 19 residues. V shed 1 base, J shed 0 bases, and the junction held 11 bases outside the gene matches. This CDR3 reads CASSLVVSRGPLAKNIQYF. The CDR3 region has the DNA TGTGCCAGCAGCTTAGTTGTGAGCAGGGGGCCTTTAGCCAAAAACATTCAGTACTTC. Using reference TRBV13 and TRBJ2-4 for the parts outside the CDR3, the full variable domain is AAGVIQSPRHLIKEKRETATLKCYPIPRHDTVYWYQQGPGQDPQFLISFYEKMQSDKGSIPDRFSAQQFSDYHSELNMSSLELGDSALYFCASSLVVSRGPLAKNIQYFGAGTRLSVL.

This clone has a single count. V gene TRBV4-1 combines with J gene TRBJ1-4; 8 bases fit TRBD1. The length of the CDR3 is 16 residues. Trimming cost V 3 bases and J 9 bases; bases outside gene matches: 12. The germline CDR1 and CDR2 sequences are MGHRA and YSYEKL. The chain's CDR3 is CASSHTLRDRSKKLFF. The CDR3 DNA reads TGCGCCAGCAGCCACACCCTCCGGGACAGGAGCAAAAAACTGTTTTTT.

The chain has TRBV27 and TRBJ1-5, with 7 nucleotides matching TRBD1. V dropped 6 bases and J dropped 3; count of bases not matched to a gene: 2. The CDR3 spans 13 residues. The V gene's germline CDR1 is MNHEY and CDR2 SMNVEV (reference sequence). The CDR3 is CASRTGTNQPQHF. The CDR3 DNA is TGTGCCAGCAGGACAGGGACCAATCAGCCCCAGCATTTT.

The CDR3 region is CAIRGGTGASSGNTIYF. The CDR3 nucleotides read TGTGCCATCAGGGGCGGGACAGGCGCGTCCTCTGGAAACACCATATATTTT. The V gene is TRBV10-3, the J gene TRBJ1-3, with 8 nucleotides matching TRBD1. The V gene end was trimmed by 6 bases and the J gene end by 0 bases; junction bases not matched to a gene: 10. The germline CDR1 and CDR2 sequences are ENHRY and SYGVKD. The CDR3 is 17 residues long.